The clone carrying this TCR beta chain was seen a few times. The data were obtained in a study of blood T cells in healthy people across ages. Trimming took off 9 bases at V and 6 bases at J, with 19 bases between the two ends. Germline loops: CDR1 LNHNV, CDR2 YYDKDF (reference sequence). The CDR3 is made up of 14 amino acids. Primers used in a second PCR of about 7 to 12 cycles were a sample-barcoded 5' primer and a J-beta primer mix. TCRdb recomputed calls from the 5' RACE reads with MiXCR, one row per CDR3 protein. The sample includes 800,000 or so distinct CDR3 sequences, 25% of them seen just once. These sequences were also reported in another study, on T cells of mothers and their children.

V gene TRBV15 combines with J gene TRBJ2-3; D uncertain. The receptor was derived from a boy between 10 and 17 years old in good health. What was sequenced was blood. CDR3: CATTTTPRRDTQYF. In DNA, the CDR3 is TGTGCCACAACAACCACCCCACGCAGGGATACGCAGTATTTT. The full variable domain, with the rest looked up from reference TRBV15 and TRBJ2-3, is DAMVIQNPRYQVTQFGKPVTLSCSQTLNHNVMYWYQQKSSQAPKLLFHYYDKDFNNEADTPDNFQSRRPNTSFCFLDIRSPGLGDTAMYLCATTTTPRRDTQYFGPGTRLTVL.